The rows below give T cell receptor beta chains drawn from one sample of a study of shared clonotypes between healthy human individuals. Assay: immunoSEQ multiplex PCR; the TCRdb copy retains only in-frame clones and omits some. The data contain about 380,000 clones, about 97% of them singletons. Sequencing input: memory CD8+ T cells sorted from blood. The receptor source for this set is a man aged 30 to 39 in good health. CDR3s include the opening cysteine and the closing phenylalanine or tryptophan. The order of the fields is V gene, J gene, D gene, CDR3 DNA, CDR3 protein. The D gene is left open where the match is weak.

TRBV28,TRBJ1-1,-,TGTGCCAGCAAACGACTGAACGGGACATTGCTCTTT,CASKRLNGTLLF
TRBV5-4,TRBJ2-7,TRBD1,TGTGCCACGACAGGGCCCTCCTACGAGCAGTACTTC,CATTGPSYEQYF
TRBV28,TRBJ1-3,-,TGTGCCAGCAGTTTACCCCTGTGGCAGGGAGGAGGAAACACCATATATTTT,CASSLPLWQGGGNTIYF
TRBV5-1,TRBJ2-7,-,TGCGCCAGCAGCTGGGCGGGACGGCTCTACGAGCAGTACTTC,CASSWAGRLYEQYF
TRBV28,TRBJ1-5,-,TGTGCCAGCAGTTTAGTTATAGACAATCAGCCCCAGCATTTT,CASSLVIDNQPQHF
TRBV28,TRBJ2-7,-,TGTGCCAGCAGTTTTACAGAATACGAGCAGTACTTC,CASSFTEYEQYF
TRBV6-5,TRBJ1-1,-,TGTGCCAGCAGTTACTCGAACCAGGGTGGTGAAGCTTTCTTT,CASSYSNQGGEAFF
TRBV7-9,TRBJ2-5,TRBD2,TGTGCCAGCAGCTCCAACTTTTGGGGAGGGCCAGGGACCCAGTACTTC,CASSSNFWGGPGTQYF
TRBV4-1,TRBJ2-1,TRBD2,TGCGCCAGCAGCCAATCCGGGACTAGCGGCTACAATGAGCAGTTCTTC,CASSQSGTSGYNEQFF
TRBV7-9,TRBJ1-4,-,TGTGCCAGCAGCTTAGGAGGGGTCTATGAAAAACTGTTTTTT,CASSLGGVYEKLFF
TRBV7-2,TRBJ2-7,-,TGTGCCAGCAGCTTTGTAGCTCTTTCAACTGAGCAGTACTTC,CASSFVALSTEQYF
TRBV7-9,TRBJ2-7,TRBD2,TGTGCCAGCAGCTTATCGGTGGGAGGGCCGGGAGAGCAGTACTTC,CASSLSVGGPGEQYF
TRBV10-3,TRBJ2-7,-,TGTGCCATCGGTAAAGGGGACCGACTCTACGAGCAGTACTTC,CAIGKGDRLYEQYF
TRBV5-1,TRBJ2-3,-,TGCGCCAGCAGCCCAGGAGCGGACCCAAGCACAGATACGCAGTATTTT,CASSPGADPSTDTQYF
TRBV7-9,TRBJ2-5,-,TGTGCCAGCAGCATAACTTGGACCAAGCAAGAGACCCAGTACTTC,CASSITWTKQETQYF
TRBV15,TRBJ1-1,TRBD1,TGTGCCACCAGCAGAGCGGGCAGGGGGCCATGGACTGAAGCTTTCTTT,CATSRAGRGPWTEAFF
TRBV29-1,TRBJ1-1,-,TGCAGCGTGGTGCGGGACACACAAGAAGCTTTCTTT,CSVVRDTQEAFF